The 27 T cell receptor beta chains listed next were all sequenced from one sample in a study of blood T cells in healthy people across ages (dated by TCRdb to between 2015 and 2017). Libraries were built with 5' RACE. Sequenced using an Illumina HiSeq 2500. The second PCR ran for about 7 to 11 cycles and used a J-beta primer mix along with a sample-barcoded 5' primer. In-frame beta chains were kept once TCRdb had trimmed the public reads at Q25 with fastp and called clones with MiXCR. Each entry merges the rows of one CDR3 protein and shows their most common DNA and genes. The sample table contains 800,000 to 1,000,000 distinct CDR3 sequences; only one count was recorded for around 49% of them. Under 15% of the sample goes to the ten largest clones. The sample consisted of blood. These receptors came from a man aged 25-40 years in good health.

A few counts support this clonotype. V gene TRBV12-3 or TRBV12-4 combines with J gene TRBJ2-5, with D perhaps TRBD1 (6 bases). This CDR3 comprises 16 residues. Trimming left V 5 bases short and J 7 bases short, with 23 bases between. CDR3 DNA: TGTGCCAGCAGTAGCCGGGACACTCCAAAAAGGGGGACCCAGTACTTC. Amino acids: CASSSRDTPKRGTQYF.

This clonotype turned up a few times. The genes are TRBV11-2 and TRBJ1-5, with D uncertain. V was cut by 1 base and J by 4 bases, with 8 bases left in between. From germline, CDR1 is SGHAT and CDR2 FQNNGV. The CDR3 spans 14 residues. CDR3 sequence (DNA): TGTGCCAGCAGCTTAGGTTTAGCGAATCAGCCCCAGCATTTT. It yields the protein CASSLGLANQPQHF.

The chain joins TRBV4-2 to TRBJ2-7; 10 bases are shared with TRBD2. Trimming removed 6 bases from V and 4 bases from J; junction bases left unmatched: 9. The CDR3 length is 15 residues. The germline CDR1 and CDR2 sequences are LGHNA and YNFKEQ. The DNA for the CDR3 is TGTGCCAGCAGTCCGGACGGACTAGCGGTTTACGAGCAGTACTTC. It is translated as CASSPDGLAVYEQYF.

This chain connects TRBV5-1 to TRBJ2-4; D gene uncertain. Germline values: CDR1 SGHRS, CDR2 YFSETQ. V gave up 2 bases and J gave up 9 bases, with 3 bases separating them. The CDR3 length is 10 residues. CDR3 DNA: TGCGCCAGCAGCTTAACCATTCAGTACTTC. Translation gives CASSLTIQYF.

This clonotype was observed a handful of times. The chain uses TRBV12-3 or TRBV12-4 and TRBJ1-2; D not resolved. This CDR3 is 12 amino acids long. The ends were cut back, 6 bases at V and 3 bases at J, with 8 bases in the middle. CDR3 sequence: CASSLSDYGYTF. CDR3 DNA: TGTGCCAGCAGCTTGTCAGACTATGGCTACACCTTC.

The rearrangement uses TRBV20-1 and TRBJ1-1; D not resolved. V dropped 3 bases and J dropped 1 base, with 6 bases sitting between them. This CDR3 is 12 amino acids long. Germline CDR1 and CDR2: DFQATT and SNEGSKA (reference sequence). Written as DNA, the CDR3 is TGCAGTGCTAGGAGGGAGAACACTGAAGCTTTCTTT. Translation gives CSARRENTEAFF.

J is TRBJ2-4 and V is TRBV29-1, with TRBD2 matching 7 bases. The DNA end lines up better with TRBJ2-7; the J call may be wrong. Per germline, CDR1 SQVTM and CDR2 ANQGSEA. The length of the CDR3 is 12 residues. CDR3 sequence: CSVQRREDEQYF. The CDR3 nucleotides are TGCAGCGTTCAGAGACGGGAGGACGAGCAGTACTTC.

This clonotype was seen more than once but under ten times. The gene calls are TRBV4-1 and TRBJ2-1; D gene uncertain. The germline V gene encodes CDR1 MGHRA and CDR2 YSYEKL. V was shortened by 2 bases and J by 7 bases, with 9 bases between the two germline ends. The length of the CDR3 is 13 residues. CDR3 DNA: TGCGCCAGCAGCCAAATGGACCGAAATGAGCAGTTCTTC. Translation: CASSQMDRNEQFF.

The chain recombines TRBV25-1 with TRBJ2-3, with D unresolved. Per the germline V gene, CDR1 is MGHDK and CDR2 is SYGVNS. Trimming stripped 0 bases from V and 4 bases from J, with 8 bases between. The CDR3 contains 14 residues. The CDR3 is CASSEYLGPDTQYF. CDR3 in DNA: TGTGCCAGCAGTGAATATTTGGGTCCAGATACGCAGTATTTT.

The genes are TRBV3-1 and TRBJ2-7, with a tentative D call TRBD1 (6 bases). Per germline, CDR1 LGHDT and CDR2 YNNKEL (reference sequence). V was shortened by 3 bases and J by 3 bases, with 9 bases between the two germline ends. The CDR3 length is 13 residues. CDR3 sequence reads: CASSHGRGYEQYF. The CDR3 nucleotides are TGTGCCAGCAGCCACGGCAGGGGCTACGAGCAGTACTTC.

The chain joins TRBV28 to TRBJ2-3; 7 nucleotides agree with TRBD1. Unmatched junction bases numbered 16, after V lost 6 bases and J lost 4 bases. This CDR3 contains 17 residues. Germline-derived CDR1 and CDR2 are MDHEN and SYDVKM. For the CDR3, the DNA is TGTGCCAGCAGCCCCGTTCTAGGGGGCAACGGCGCAGATACGCAGTATTTT. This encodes CASSPVLGGNGADTQYF. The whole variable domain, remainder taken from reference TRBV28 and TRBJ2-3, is DVKVTQSSRYLVKRTGEKVFLECVQDMDHENMFWYRQDPGLGLRLIYFSYDVKMKEKGDIPEGYSVSREKKERFSLILESASTNQTSMYLCASSPVLGGNGADTQYFGPGTRLTVL.

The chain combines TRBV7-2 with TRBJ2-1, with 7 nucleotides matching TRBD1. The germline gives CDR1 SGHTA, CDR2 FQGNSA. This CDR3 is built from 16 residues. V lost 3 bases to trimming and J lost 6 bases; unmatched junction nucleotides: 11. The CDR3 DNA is TGTGCCAGCAGCTTGATGGGACAGCAACCCCCCAATGAGCAGTTCTTC. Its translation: CASSLMGQQPPNEQFF.

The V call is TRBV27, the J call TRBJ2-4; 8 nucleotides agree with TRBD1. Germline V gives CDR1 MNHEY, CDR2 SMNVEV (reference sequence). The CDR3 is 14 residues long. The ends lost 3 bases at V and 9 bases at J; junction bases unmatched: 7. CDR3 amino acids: CASSLETGATIQYF. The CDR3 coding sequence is TGTGCCAGCAGTTTGGAGACAGGGGCTACCATTCAGTACTTC.

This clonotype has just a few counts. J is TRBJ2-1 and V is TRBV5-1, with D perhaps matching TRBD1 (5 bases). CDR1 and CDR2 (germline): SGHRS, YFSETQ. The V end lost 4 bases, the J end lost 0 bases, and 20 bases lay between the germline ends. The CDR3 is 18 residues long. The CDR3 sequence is CASSTTNLRVSSYNEQFF. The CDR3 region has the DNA TGCGCCAGCAGCACAACAAATCTCAGGGTCTCCTCCTACAATGAGCAGTTCTTC.

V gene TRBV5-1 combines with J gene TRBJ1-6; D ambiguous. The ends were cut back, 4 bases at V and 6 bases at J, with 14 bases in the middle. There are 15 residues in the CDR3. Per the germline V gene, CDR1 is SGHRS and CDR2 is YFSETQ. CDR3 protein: CASSPSAGSNSPLHF. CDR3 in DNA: TGCGCCAGCAGCCCCTCCGCAGGTTCTAATTCACCCCTCCACTTT. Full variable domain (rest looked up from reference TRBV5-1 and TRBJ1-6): KAGVTQTPRYLIKTRGQQVTLSCSPISGHRSVSWYQQTPGQGLQFLFEYFSETQRNKGNFPGRFSGRQFSNSRSEMNVSTLELGDSALYLCASSPSAGSNSPLHFGNGTRLTVT.

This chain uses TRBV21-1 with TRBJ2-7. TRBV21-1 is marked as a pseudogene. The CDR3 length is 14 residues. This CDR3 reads CASSNSDPIAEQYF. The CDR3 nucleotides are TGTGCCAGCAGCAATTCGGACCCCATTGCGGAGCAGTACTTC.

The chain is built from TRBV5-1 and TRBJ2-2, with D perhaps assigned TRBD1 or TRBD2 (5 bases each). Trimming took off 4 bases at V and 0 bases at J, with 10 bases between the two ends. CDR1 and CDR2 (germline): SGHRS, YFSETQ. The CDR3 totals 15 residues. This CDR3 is CASSLWDPNTGELFF. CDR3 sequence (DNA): TGCGCCAGCAGCCTCTGGGACCCGAACACCGGGGAGCTGTTTTTT.

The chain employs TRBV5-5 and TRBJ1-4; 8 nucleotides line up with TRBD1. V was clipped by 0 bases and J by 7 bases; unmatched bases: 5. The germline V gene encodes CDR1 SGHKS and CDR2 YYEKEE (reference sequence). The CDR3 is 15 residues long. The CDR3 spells CASSLGVTGVEKLFF. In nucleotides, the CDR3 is TGTGCCAGCAGCTTGGGGGTGACAGGGGTTGAAAAACTGTTTTTT. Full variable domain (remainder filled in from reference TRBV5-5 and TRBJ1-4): DAGVTQSPTHLIKTRGQQVTLRCSPISGHKSVSWYQQVLGQGPQFIFQYYEKEERGRGNFPDRFSARQFPNYSSELNVNALLLGDSALYLCASSLGVTGVEKLFFGSGTQLSVL.

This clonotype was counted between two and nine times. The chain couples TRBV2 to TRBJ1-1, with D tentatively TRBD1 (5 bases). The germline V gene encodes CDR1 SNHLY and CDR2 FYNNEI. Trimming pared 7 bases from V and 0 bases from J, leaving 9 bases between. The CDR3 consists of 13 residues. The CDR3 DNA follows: TGTGCCAGCAACCCGACAGTGAACACTGAAGCTTTCTTT. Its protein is CASNPTVNTEAFF.

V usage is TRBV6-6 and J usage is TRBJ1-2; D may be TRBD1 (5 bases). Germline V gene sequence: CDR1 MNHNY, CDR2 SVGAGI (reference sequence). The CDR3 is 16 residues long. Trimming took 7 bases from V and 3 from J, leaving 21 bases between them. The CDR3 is CASTKKGTGVDYGYTF. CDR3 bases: TGTGCCAGCACTAAGAAGGGGACGGGGGTAGACTATGGCTACACCTTC.

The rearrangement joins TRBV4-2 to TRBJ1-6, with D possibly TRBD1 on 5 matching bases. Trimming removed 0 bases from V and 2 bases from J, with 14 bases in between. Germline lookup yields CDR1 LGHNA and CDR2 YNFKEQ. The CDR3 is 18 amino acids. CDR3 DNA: TGTGCCAGCAGCCAAGAGGGGACTCGGGCCACCTATAATTCACCCCTCCACTTT. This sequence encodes CASSQEGTRATYNSPLHF.

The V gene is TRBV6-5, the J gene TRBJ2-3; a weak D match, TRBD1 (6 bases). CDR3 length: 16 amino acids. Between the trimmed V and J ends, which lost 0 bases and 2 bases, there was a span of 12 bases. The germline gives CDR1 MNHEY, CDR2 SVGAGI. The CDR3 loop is CASSYSSGGNTDTQYF. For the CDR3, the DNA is TGTGCCAGCAGTTACTCGAGTGGGGGCAACACAGATACGCAGTATTTT.

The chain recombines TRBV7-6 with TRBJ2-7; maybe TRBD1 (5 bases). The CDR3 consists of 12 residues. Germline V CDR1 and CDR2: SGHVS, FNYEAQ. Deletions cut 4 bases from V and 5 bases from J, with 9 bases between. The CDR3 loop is CASSSQADEQYF. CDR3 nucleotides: TGTGCCAGCAGCTCACAGGCGGACGAGCAGTACTTC.

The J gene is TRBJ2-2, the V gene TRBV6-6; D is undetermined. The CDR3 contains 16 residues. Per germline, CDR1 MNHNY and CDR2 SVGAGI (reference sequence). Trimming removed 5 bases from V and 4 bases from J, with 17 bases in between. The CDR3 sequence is CASSPPLGPGTGELFF. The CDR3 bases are TGTGCCAGCAGTCCCCCCCTAGGGCCAGGCACCGGGGAGCTGTTTTTT.

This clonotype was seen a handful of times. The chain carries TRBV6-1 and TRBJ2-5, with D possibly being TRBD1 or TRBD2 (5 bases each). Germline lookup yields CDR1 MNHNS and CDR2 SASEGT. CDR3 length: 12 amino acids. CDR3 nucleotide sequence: TGTGCTGGCACAGTGGGGACAGAGACCCAGTACTTC. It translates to CAGTVGTETQYF.

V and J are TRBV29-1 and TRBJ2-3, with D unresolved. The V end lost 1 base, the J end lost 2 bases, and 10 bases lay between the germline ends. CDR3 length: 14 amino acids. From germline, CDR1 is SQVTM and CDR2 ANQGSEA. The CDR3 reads CSVEGGSYTDTQYF. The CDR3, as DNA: TGCAGCGTTGAAGGAGGCAGTTACACAGATACGCAGTATTTT.

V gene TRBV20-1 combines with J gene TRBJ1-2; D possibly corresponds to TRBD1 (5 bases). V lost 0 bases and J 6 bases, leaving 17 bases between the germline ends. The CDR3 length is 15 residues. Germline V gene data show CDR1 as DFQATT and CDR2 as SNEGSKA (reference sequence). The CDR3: CSARDPSRDGDGYTF. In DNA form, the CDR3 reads TGCAGTGCTAGAGATCCCAGCAGGGACGGGGATGGCTACACCTTC.